Given below is one T cell receptor (beta chain) in context. The antigen it binds to is not known. The sample holds no much larger clone one base away, and base qualities are not on file. Patients with autoimmune disease history or receiving systemic immunosuppression were excluded from the trial. Peripheral blood for TCR sequencing was drawn from every dose cohort at baseline, at cycle 4 day 1 and at cycle 7 day 1. The samples were drawn from a first-in-human, open-label, multicenter phase I dose-escalation trial of ivuxolimab. Adults with locally advanced or metastatic melanoma, renal cell, hepatocellular, or head and neck squamous cell carcinoma were enrolled in the trial. Before TCR sequencing, CD4+ T cells and CD8+ T cells were sorted from peripheral blood as separate populations. The data were taken from a study of OX40 agonist ivuxolimab in advanced cancers. Background on the whole study: Ivuxolimab was a fully human IgG2 agonistic monoclonal antibody targeting the costimulatory receptor OX40 (CD134). Three dose-escalation patients achieved partial responses, one with hepatocellular carcinoma and two with cutaneous melanoma. In the dose-escalation cohort, roughly four fifths of patients were male, and the mean age was approximately 60 years, with a range of roughly 23 to 85. The paper covers the monotherapy dose-escalation part of the phase I ivuxolimab trial, which included N of about 56 patients. Of the approximately 53 patients in dose escalation, about 20 had hepatocellular carcinoma, around 15 had melanoma, 9 had renal cell carcinoma and 9 had head and neck cancer. The point of sequencing TCRbeta in the periphery was to test whether ivuxolimab changed TCR sequence diversity and drove clonal T-cell expansion. Patients were allowed to have had prior anti-PD-1, anti-PD-L1 or anti-CTLA-4 therapy, and 40% of the dose-escalation patients had previously received checkpoint inhibitors. Intravenous ivuxolimab was administered to patients every 2 weeks at six dose levels: 0.01, 0.1, 0.3, 1.5, 3 and 10 mg/kg. What the study reported, not specific to this receptor: Partial responders in the 0.1-3.0 mg/kg groups had among the lowest normalized peripheral clonal expansion, especially among CD8+ T cells. The antigen specificity of the peripheral T cells that underwent clonal expansion was not determined. After ivuxolimab, expanded clones were on average more numerous among CD8+ T cells than among CD4+ T cells. Low levels of normalized T-cell clonal expansion were also seen in some patients who did not respond. At doses of 0.1 to 3.0 mg/kg, clonal expansion of both CD4+ and CD8+ T cells in blood was seen between baseline and week 6.

To sequence the TCRbeta CDR3 region, genomic DNA was isolated from the sorted cells. The immunoSEQ Assay was used for sequencing of TCRbeta CDR3 regions. The source is immuneACCESS, and TCRdb retained only in-frame sequences with V and J called. Part of the clones is not carried over; for the studies checked, unresolved V genes explain less than half of this, and the remainder is unexplained. Here the sample has about 58,000 clones; around 93% occur a single time. The ten largest clones add up to about 1.8% of the sample. Trimming leaves V shorter by 5 bases and J shorter by 5 bases, with the junction holding 8 bases beyond the gene matches. Including cysteine and phenylalanine, the CDR3 has 14 amino acids. The retained sequence is limited to the CDR3, 42 bases, with the frame set at the first base. Per the germline V gene, MDHEN is the CDR1 and SYDVKM is the CDR2.

Recombination joined TRBV28 with TRBJ1-1, with 7 bases in between that match TRBD1. Sequencing was performed on CD4+ or CD8+ T cells sorted from blood, taken in a trial of the OX40 agonist ivuxolimab. The receptor was isolated from an adult with an advanced solid tumor such as melanoma, head and neck, liver or kidney cancer. For the CDR3, the sequence is CASSRDRVVTEAFF. The DNA reads TGTGCCAGCAGTAGAGACAGGGTAGTTACTGAAGCTTTCTTT.